A selection of T cell receptor beta chains follows, all from one sample in a study of cytomegalovirus exposure and HLA in healthy donors. Profiling relied on immunoSEQ multiplex PCR, and the TCRdb table lists in-frame clones only, not all of them. The sample comprises about 110,000 clones, 74% of which are singletons, and 2% to 3% rests with the top ten. Sequenced: PBMCs. The receptors were sampled from a man in his forties or fifties in good health and CMV-seropositive. CDR3s include the opening cysteine and the closing phenylalanine or tryptophan. A D gene is named only where the DNA matches it firmly. A row's size may be missing; if present it is once, few, many or a size class.

v_call: TRBV6-1
d_call: NA
clone_size: NA
cdr3_length: 15
j_call: TRBJ2-7
cdr3_aa: CASSELQGYGYEQYF
cdr3_nt: TGTGCCAGCAGTGAACTCCAGGGATATGGCTACGAGCAGTACTTC

v_call: TRBV9
d_call: NA
clone_size: NA
cdr3_length: 16
j_call: TRBJ2-3
cdr3_aa: CASSVGTPTHTDTQYF
cdr3_nt: TGTGCCAGCAGCGTAGGGACTCCCACTCACACAGATACGCAGTATTTT

v_call: TRBV19
d_call: TRBD1
clone_size: NA
cdr3_length: 13
j_call: TRBJ1-5
cdr3_aa: CASSISGGQPQHF
cdr3_nt: TGTGCCAGTAGTATCTCAGGGGGACAGCCCCAGCATTTT

v_call: TRBV11-2
d_call: NA
clone_size: NA
cdr3_length: 11
j_call: TRBJ1-2
cdr3_aa: CASSGGGSAGF
cdr3_nt: TGTGCCAGCAGTGGGGGGGGGTCGGCGGGCTTC

v_call: TRBV6-5
d_call: NA
clone_size: NA
cdr3_length: 15
j_call: TRBJ2-7
cdr3_aa: CASSRRGAQSYEQYF
cdr3_nt: TGTGCCAGCAGCCGCCGCGGGGCCCAGAGCTACGAGCAGTACTTC

v_call: TRBV7-6
d_call: NA
clone_size: NA
cdr3_length: 14
j_call: TRBJ2-7
cdr3_aa: CASSFQTGAYEQYF
cdr3_nt: TGTGCCAGCAGCTTTCAAACAGGAGCTTACGAGCAGTACTTC

v_call: TRBV30
d_call: NA
clone_size: NA
cdr3_length: 14
j_call: TRBJ2-7
cdr3_aa: CAWSGTSGSYEQYF
cdr3_nt: TGTGCCTGGAGTGGAACAAGCGGATCCTACGAGCAGTACTTC

v_call: TRBV5-1
d_call: NA
clone_size: NA
cdr3_length: 15
j_call: TRBJ2-2
cdr3_aa: CASSLDRPTAGELFF
cdr3_nt: TGCGCCAGCAGCTTGGACAGGCCAACTGCCGGGGAGCTGTTTTTT

v_call: TRBV5-1
d_call: NA
clone_size: NA
cdr3_length: 14
j_call: TRBJ1-2
cdr3_aa: CASSLEAGAYGYTF
cdr3_nt: TGCGCCAGCAGCTTGGAGGCAGGGGCCTATGGCTACACCTTC

v_call: TRBV4-2
d_call: TRBD1
clone_size: NA
cdr3_length: 16
j_call: TRBJ1-6
cdr3_aa: CASSQEGQGMNSPLHF
cdr3_nt: TGTGCCAGCAGCCAAGAGGGACAGGGGATGAATTCACCCCTCCACTTT

v_call: TRBV19
d_call: NA
clone_size: once
cdr3_length: 13
j_call: TRBJ1-2
cdr3_aa: CASSRTDPYGYTF
cdr3_nt: TGTGCCAGTAGCAGGACAGACCCCTATGGCTACACCTTC

v_call: TRBV2
d_call: NA
clone_size: NA
cdr3_length: 13
j_call: TRBJ1-6
cdr3_aa: CASAGQQNSPLHF
cdr3_nt: TGTGCCAGCGCTGGACAGCAGAATTCACCCCTCCACTTT

v_call: TRBV9
d_call: NA
clone_size: NA
cdr3_length: 15
j_call: TRBJ2-3
cdr3_aa: CASSVVGGGTDTQYF
cdr3_nt: TGTGCCAGCAGCGTAGTAGGGGGGGGCACAGATACGCAGTATTTT

v_call: TRBV7-8
d_call: NA
clone_size: NA
cdr3_length: 14
j_call: TRBJ2-3
cdr3_aa: CASCFRFTGDTQYF
cdr3_nt: TGTGCCAGCTGCTTCCGATTTACCGGGGATACGCAGTATTTT

v_call: TRBV19
d_call: TRBD2
clone_size: few
cdr3_length: 16
j_call: TRBJ2-4
cdr3_aa: CASSIEWGGAKNIQYF
cdr3_nt: TGTGCCAGTAGTATCGAGTGGGGGGGAGCCAAAAACATTCAGTACTTC

v_call: TRBV6-5
d_call: NA
clone_size: NA
cdr3_length: 14
j_call: TRBJ1-2
cdr3_aa: CASSRGQWGYGYTF
cdr3_nt: TGTGCCAGCAGCCGTGGACAGTGGGGATATGGCTACACCTTC

v_call: TRBV7-8
d_call: TRBD1
clone_size: NA
cdr3_length: 16
j_call: TRBJ2-7
cdr3_aa: CASSLRWGQVSYEQYF
cdr3_nt: TGTGCCAGCAGCTTAAGATGGGGACAGGTCTCCTACGAGCAGTACTTC

v_call: TRBV2
d_call: TRBD1
clone_size: few
cdr3_length: 14
j_call: TRBJ2-7
cdr3_aa: CASTSIGQGGEQYF
cdr3_nt: TGTGCCAGCACCTCGATTGGACAGGGCGGGGAGCAGTACTTC

v_call: TRBV2
d_call: TRBD1
clone_size: few
cdr3_length: 17
j_call: TRBJ2-3
cdr3_aa: CASRWTGSSAYIDTQYF
cdr3_nt: TGTGCCAGCAGGTGGACAGGTAGTTCCGCTTATATAGATACGCAGTATTTT

v_call: TRBV6-5
d_call: NA
clone_size: NA
cdr3_length: 13
j_call: TRBJ2-1
cdr3_aa: CASRAGMWNEQFF
cdr3_nt: TGTGCCAGCAGGGCCGGGATGTGGAATGAGCAGTTCTTC

v_call: TRBV5-1
d_call: NA
clone_size: NA
cdr3_length: 14
j_call: TRBJ1-6
cdr3_aa: CASRPDSTDSPLHF
cdr3_nt: TGCGCCAGCAGACCGGACAGTACGGATTCACCCCTCCACTTT

v_call: TRBV6-1
d_call: NA
clone_size: NA
cdr3_length: 14
j_call: TRBJ1-1
cdr3_aa: CASSLPTGHAEAFF
cdr3_nt: TGTGCCAGCAGTCTGCCGACGGGACACGCTGAAGCTTTCTTT

v_call: TRBV5-4
d_call: TRBD1
clone_size: few
cdr3_length: 13
j_call: TRBJ2-1
cdr3_aa: CASSPGQGDEQFF
cdr3_nt: TGTGCCAGCAGCCCAGGACAGGGTGATGAGCAGTTCTTC

v_call: TRBV19
d_call: TRBD1
clone_size: NA
cdr3_length: 16
j_call: TRBJ1-5
cdr3_aa: CASSISGTGGVQPQHF
cdr3_nt: TGTGCCAGTAGTATATCGGGGACAGGGGGTGTTCAGCCCCAGCATTTT

v_call: TRBV19
d_call: TRBD2
clone_size: NA
cdr3_length: 15
j_call: TRBJ2-2
cdr3_aa: CASRHSGVKAGELFF
cdr3_nt: TGTGCCAGTAGGCATAGCGGGGTTAAGGCCGGGGAGCTGTTTTTT

v_call: TRBV7-6
d_call: NA
clone_size: NA
cdr3_length: 15
j_call: TRBJ2-1
cdr3_aa: CASSLWDNPYNEQFF
cdr3_nt: TGTGCCAGCAGCTTATGGGACAACCCTTACAATGAGCAGTTCTTC

v_call: TRBV5-1
d_call: NA
clone_size: NA
cdr3_length: 13
j_call: TRBJ1-6
cdr3_aa: CASNTGINSPLHF
cdr3_nt: TGCGCCAGCAACACAGGGATAAATTCACCCCTCCACTTT

v_call: TRBV19
d_call: NA
clone_size: NA
cdr3_length: 12
j_call: TRBJ1-5
cdr3_aa: CASTGRNQPQHF
cdr3_nt: TGTGCCAGTACAGGGAGGAATCAGCCCCAGCATTTT

v_call: TRBV28
d_call: NA
clone_size: NA
cdr3_length: 11
j_call: TRBJ1-1
cdr3_aa: CASSFRSEAFF
cdr3_nt: TGTGCCAGCAGTTTTCGGTCTGAAGCTTTCTTT

v_call: TRBV6-1
d_call: NA
clone_size: NA
cdr3_length: 15
j_call: TRBJ1-1
cdr3_aa: CASSEQPGVVTEAFF
cdr3_nt: TGTGCCAGCAGTGAACAACCGGGAGTGGTCACTGAAGCTTTCTTT

v_call: TRBV4-1
d_call: NA
clone_size: NA
cdr3_length: 16
j_call: TRBJ2-5
cdr3_aa: CASKQGRGRGLETQYF
cdr3_nt: TGCGCCAGCAAACAAGGCAGGGGGCGGGGGCTAGAGACCCAGTACTTC

v_call: TRBV10-3
d_call: NA
clone_size: NA
cdr3_length: 14
j_call: TRBJ2-2
cdr3_aa: CAISDVFFGGELFF
cdr3_nt: TGTGCCATCAGTGACGTCTTCTTCGGCGGGGAGCTGTTTTTT

v_call: TRBV5-6
d_call: NA
clone_size: few
cdr3_length: 17
j_call: TRBJ2-2
cdr3_aa: CASSSRVLIANTGELFF
cdr3_nt: TGTGCCAGCAGCTCCCGGGTCCTTATCGCGAACACCGGGGAGCTGTTTTTT

v_call: TRBV6-1
d_call: TRBD1
clone_size: few
cdr3_length: 14
j_call: TRBJ2-7
cdr3_aa: CASTQETGENEQYF
cdr3_nt: TGTGCCAGCACCCAGGAGACAGGGGAGAACGAGCAGTACTTC

v_call: TRBV2
d_call: NA
clone_size: few
cdr3_length: 13
j_call: TRBJ2-7
cdr3_aa: CASRTGSSYEQYF
cdr3_nt: TGTGCCAGCAGGACCGGGAGCTCCTACGAGCAGTACTTC

v_call: TRBV14
d_call: NA
clone_size: NA
cdr3_length: 15
j_call: TRBJ2-5
cdr3_aa: CASSQDTDRWETQYF
cdr3_nt: TGTGCCAGCAGCCAAGATACAGACAGATGGGAGACCCAGTACTTC

v_call: TRBV18
d_call: TRBD2
clone_size: NA
cdr3_length: 15
j_call: TRBJ2-1
cdr3_aa: CASSLSSGRNNEQFF
cdr3_nt: TGTGCCAGCTCGCTCTCTAGCGGGAGAAACAATGAGCAGTTCTTC

v_call: TRBV7-6
d_call: TRBD2
clone_size: few
cdr3_length: 15
j_call: TRBJ2-1
cdr3_aa: CASSLLASGGDEQFF
cdr3_nt: TGTGCCAGCAGCTTATTGGCTAGCGGGGGGGATGAGCAGTTCTTC

v_call: TRBV18
d_call: NA
clone_size: few
cdr3_length: 14
j_call: TRBJ1-5
cdr3_aa: CASSPSGGNQPQHF
cdr3_nt: TGTGCCAGCTCACCAAGCGGGGGCAATCAGCCCCAGCATTTT

v_call: TRBV9
d_call: NA
clone_size: NA
cdr3_length: 12
j_call: TRBJ2-3
cdr3_aa: CASSVGPDTQYF
cdr3_nt: TGTGCCAGCAGCGTGGGGCCAGATACGCAGTATTTT

v_call: TRBV6-5
d_call: NA
clone_size: NA
cdr3_length: 16
j_call: TRBJ1-1
cdr3_aa: CASSYSFGQPNTEAFF
cdr3_nt: TGTGCCAGCAGTTACTCGTTTGGGCAGCCGAACACTGAAGCTTTCTTT

v_call: TRBV6-1
d_call: NA
clone_size: once
cdr3_length: 14
j_call: TRBJ1-5
cdr3_aa: CASSEIASEGPQHF
cdr3_nt: TGTGCCAGCAGTGAAATCGCGTCAGAGGGACCCCAGCATTTT